The TCR beta chain described here comes from a study of neurological immune-mediated disorders. Via MiXCR, TCRdb re-called the 5' RACE reads, giving one row per CDR3 protein. The table lists about 44,000 distinct CDR3 sequences, 20% to 25% of them singletons. This clonotype came up many times. This CDR3 region has 16 residues. V lost 2 bases, J lost 2 bases, and 4 bases stayed unmatched. Germline CDR1 is MNHNY and CDR2 is SVGAGI (reference sequence). The time point was: technical triplicate 3. This receptor was taken from a man aged 55 to 70 with HTLV-1-associated myelopathy (HAM/TSP). Sequenced: PBMCs. V gene TRBV6-6 combines with J gene TRBJ1-4; 8 nucleotides line up with TRBD1. DNA of the CDR3: TGTGCCAGCAGTTACGGACAGGGATCGACTAATGAAAAACTGTTTTTT. Translation gives CASSYGQGSTNEKLFF.